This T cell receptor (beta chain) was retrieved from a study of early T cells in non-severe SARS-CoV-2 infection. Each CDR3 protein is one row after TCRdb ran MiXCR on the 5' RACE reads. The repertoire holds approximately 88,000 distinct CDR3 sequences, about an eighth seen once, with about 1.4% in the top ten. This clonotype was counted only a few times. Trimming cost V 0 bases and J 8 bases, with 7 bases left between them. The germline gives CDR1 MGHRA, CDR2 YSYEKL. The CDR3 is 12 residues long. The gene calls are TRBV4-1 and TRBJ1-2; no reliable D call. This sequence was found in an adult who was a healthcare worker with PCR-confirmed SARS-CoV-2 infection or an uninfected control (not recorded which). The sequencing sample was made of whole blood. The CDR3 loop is CASSQDPGGYTF. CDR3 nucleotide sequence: TGCGCCAGCAGCCAAGATCCAGGAGGCTACACCTTC.